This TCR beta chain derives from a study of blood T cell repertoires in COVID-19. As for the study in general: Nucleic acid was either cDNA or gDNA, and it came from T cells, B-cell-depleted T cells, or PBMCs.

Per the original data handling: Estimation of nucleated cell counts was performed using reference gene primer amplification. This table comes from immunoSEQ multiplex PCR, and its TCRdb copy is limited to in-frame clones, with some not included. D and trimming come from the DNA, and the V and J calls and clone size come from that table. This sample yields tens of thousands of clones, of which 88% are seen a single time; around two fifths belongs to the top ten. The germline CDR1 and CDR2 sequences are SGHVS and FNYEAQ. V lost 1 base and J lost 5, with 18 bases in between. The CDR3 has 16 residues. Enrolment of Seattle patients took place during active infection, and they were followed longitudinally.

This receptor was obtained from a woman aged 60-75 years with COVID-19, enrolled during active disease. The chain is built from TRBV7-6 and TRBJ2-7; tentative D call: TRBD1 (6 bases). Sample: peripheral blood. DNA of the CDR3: TGTGCCAGCAGCTTAGGACAGGCGATATCTGAGGACGAGCAGTACTTC. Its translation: CASSLGQAISEDEQYF. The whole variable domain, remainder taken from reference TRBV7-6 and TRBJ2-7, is GAGVSQSPRYKVTKRGQDVALRCDPISGHVSLYWYRQALGQGPEFLTYFNYEAQQDKSGLPNDRFSAERPEGSISTLTIQRTEQRDSAMYRCASSLGQAISEDEQYFGPGTRLTVT.